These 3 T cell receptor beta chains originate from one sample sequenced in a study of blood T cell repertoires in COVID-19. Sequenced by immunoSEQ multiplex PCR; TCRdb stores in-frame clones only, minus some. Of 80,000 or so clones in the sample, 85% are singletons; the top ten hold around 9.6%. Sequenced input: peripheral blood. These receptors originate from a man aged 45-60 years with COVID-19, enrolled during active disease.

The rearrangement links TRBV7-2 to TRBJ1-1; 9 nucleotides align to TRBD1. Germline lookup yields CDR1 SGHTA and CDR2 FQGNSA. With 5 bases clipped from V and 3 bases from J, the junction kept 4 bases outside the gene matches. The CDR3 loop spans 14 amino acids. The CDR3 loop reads CASSQTGGHTEAFF. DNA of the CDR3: TGTGCCAGCAGCCAAACAGGGGGCCACACTGAAGCTTTCTTT. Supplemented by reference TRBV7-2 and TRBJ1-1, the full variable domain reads GAGVSQSPSNKVTEKGKDVELRCDPISGHTALYWYRQSLGQGLEFLIYFQGNSAPDKSGLPSDRFSAERTGGSVSTLTIQRTQQEDSAVYLCASSQTGGHTEAFFGQGTRLTVV.

The CDR3 loop is CASSLTGEDYEQYF. CDR3 coding DNA: TGTGCCAGCAGTTTAACAGGGGAAGACTACGAGCAGTACTTC. The chain carries TRBV27 and TRBJ2-7; the match to TRBD1 covers 7 bases. V was clipped by 2 bases and J by 3 bases; unmatched bases: 4. From germline, CDR1 is MNHEY and CDR2 SMNVEV (reference sequence). This CDR3 has 14 residues.

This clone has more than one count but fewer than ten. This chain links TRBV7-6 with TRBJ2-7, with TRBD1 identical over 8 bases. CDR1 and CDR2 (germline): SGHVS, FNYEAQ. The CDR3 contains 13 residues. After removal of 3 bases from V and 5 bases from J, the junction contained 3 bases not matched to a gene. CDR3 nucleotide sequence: TGTGCCAGCAGCTTGGACAGGGTGAACGAGCAGTACTTC. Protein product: CASSLDRVNEQYF.